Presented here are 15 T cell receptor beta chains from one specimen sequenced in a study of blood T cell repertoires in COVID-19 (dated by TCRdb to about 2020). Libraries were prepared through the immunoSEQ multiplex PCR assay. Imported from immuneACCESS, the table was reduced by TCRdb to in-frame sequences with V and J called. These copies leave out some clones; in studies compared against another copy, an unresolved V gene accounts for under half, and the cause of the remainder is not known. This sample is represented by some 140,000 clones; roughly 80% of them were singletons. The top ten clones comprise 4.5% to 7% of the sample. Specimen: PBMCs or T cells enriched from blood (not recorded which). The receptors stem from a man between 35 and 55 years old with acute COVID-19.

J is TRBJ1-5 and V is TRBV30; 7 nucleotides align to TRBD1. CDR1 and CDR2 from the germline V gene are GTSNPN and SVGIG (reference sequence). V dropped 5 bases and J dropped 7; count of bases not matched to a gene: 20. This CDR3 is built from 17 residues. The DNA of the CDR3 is TGTGCCTGGGAAGTCGGAGGGGGCGTAAGGTCAGGGCAGCCCCAGCATTTT. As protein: CAWEVGGGVRSGQPQHF.

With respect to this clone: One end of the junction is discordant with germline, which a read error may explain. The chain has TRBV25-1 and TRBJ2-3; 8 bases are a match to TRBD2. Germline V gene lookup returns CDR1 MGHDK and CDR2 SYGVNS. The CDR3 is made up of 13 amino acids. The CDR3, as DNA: TGTGCCAGCAGTGAACATTTAGCGGGGAGGCTGGATTTT. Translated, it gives CASSEHLAGRLDF.

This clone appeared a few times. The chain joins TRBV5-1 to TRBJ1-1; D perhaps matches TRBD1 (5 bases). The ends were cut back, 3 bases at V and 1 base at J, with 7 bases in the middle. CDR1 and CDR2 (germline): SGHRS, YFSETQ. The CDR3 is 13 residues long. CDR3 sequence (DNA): TGCGCCAGCAGCTCTACAGGGAACACTGAAGCTTTCTTT. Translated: CASSSTGNTEAFF.

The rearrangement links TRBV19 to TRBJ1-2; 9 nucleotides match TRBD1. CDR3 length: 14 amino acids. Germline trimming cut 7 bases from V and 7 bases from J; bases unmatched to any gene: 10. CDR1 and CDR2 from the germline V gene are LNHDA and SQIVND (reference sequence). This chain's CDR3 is CASNFNRDRVGYTF. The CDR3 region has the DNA TGTGCCAGTAATTTTAACCGGGACAGGGTTGGCTACACCTTC.

CDR3 amino acids: CASSIRRGSNQPQHF. The CDR3 DNA reads as TGTGCCAGCAGCATACGACGGGGGAGCAATCAGCCCCAGCATTTT. The chain employs TRBV6-5 and TRBJ1-5, with D possibly being TRBD1 (5 bases). CDR1 MNHEY and CDR2 SVGAGI come from the germline V gene. V dropped 6 bases and J dropped 1 base, with 13 bases sitting between them. CDR3 length: 15 amino acids.

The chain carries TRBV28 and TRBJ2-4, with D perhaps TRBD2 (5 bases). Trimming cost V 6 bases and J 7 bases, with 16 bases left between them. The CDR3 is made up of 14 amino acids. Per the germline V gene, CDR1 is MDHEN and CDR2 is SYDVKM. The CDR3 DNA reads TGTGCCAGCAGCCGAACTAGTTCAAGGAACATTCAGTACTTC. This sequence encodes CASSRTSSRNIQYF.

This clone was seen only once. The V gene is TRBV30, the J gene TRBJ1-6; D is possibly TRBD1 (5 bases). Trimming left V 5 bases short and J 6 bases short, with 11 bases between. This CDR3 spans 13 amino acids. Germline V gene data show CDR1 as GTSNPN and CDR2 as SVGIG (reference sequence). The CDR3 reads CAWSGLSNSPLHF. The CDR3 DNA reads TGTGCCTGGTCGGGACTTTCTAATTCACCCCTCCACTTT. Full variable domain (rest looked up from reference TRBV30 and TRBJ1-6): SQTIHQWPATLVQPVGSPLSLECTVEGTSNPNLYWYRQAAGRGLQLLFYSVGIGQISSEVPQNLSASRPQDRQFILSSKKLLLSDSGFYLCAWSGLSNSPLHFGNGTRLTVT.

Written as DNA, the CDR3 is TGCGCCAGCAGCTTGGATGGCAGGGTTACTGGAAACACCATATATTTT. Residues: CASSLDGRVTGNTIYF. The chain links TRBV5-1 to TRBJ1-3, with a weak D call TRBD1 (5 bases). V lost 0 bases, J lost 2 bases, and 12 bases lay in between. Germline loops: CDR1 SGHRS, CDR2 YFSETQ. The CDR3 totals 16 residues.

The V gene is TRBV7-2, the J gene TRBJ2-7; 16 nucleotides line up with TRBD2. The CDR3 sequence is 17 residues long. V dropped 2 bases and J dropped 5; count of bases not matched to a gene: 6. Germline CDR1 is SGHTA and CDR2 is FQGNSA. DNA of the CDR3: TGTGCCAGCAGCTTATCGGGACTAGCGGGAGGGTTTAACGAGCAGTACTTC. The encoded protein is CASSLSGLAGGFNEQYF.

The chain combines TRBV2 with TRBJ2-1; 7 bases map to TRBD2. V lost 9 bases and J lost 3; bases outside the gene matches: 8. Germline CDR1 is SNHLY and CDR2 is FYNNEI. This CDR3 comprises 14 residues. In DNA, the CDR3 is TGTGCCAGTCCCAGTACTAGCGACTACAATGAGCAGTTCTTC. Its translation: CASPSTSDYNEQFF.

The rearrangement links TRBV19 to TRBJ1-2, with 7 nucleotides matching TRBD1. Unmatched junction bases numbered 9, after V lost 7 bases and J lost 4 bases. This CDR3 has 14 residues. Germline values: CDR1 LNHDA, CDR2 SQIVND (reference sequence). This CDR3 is CASNPTGLRYGYTF. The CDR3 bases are TGTGCCAGTAACCCGACAGGGCTTCGCTATGGCTACACCTTC.

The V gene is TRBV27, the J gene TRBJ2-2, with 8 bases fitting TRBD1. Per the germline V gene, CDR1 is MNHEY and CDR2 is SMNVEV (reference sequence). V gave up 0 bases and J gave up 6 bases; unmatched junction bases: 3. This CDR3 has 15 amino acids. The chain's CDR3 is CASSLSMTGAGELFF. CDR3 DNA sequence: TGTGCCAGCAGTTTATCGATGACAGGGGCCGGGGAGCTGTTTTTT.

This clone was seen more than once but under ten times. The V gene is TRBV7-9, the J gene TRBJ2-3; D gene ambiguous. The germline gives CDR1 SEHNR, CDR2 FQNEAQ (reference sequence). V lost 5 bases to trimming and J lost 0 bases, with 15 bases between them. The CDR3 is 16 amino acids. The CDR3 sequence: CASSPQEPPSTDTQYF. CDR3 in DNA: TGTGCCAGCAGCCCTCAGGAACCTCCTAGCACAGATACGCAGTATTTT.

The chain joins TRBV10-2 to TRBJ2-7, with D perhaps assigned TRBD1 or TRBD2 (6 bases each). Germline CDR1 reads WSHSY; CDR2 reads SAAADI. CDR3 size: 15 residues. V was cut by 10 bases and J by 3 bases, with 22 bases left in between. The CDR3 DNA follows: TGCGCCACCAGGGGCGGGATTGAGGGTCACTACGAGCAGTACTTC. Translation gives CATRGGIEGHYEQYF.

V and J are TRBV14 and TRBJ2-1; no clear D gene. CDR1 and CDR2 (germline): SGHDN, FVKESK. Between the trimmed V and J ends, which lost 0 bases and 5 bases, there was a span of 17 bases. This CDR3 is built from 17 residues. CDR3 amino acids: CASSQDLGTPRNNEQFF. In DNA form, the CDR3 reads TGTGCCAGCAGCCAAGATCTAGGTACTCCCCGAAACAATGAGCAGTTCTTC.